The 20 T cell receptor beta chains given below trace back to one sample, sequenced in a study of blood T cell repertoires in COVID-19. TCRdb keeps only in-frame clones here, not all; method: immunoSEQ multiplex PCR. The table has fewer than 35,000 clones, about 80% seen once. Sequencing was done on a sample of peripheral blood. The receptor source for this set is an elderly man with active or convalescent COVID-19.

V usage is TRBV29-1 and J usage is TRBJ1-4, with TRBD1 matching 10 bases. Trimming at V came to 7 bases and at J to 7 bases, leaving 6 bases not matched to a gene. Germline lookup yields CDR1 SQVTM and CDR2 ANQGSEA. The CDR3 length is 13 residues. The CDR3 here is CSASTGGGEKLFF. DNA of the CDR3: TGCAGCGCTTCGACAGGGGGCGGTGAAAAACTGTTTTTT.

The chain employs TRBV5-6 and TRBJ1-6; 8 positions agree with TRBD1. This CDR3 contains 14 residues. V shed 2 bases, J shed 8 bases, and the junction held 3 bases outside the gene matches. Germline V gene sequence: CDR1 SGHDT, CDR2 YYEEEE. The CDR3 protein is CASSFRGQDSPLHF. CDR3 sequence (DNA): TGTGCCAGCAGCTTCAGGGGGCAGGATTCACCCCTCCACTTT.

This chain connects TRBV4-1 to TRBJ2-4; D perhaps matches TRBD2 (6 bases). Per the germline V gene, CDR1 is MGHRA and CDR2 is YSYEKL. This CDR3 is 20 amino acids long. The V gene lost 5 bases and the J gene lost 0 bases, with 26 bases spanning the gap. The CDR3 region is CASSGRETGVRYRAKNIQYF. In nucleotides, the CDR3 is TGCGCCAGCAGCGGTAGGGAGACGGGAGTGCGTTATCGAGCCAAAAACATTCAGTACTTC.

In its sample, this clone was seen once. This rearrangement joins TRBV27 to TRBJ1-1, with 7 nucleotides matching TRBD1. This CDR3 region has 18 residues. Germline V lookup: CDR1 MNHEY, CDR2 SMNVEV (reference sequence). Losses at the gene ends were 4 bases for V and 1 base for J; bases not matched to a gene: 15. CDR3 DNA sequence: TGTGCCAGCAGTTATTTAGGGACAGTGTTGAGGCGGAACACTGAAGCTTTCTTT. It encodes CASSYLGTVLRRNTEAFF.

The V gene is TRBV29-1, the J gene TRBJ1-1; 10 bases align to TRBD1. CDR1 SQVTM and CDR2 ANQGSEA come from the germline V gene. CDR3 length: 13 amino acids. V was pared by 7 bases and J by 5 bases, with 7 bases of the junction left unmatched. CDR3 DNA sequence: TGCAGCGCCCGACAGGGGGCGCGAACTGAAGCTTTCTTT. Amino acid sequence: CSARQGARTEAFF.

This clone showed up just a few times. The rearrangement links TRBV10-3 to TRBJ2-1; TRBD2 matches at 11 bases. The junction had 9 bases not matched to a gene; V was cut back by 6 bases and J by 8 bases. The CDR3 length is 15 residues. The germline V gene encodes CDR1 ENHRY and CDR2 SYGVKD. CDR3 sequence: CAIRSSGGPGDEQFF. DNA for the CDR3: TGTGCCATCAGGTCTAGCGGGGGGCCTGGGGATGAGCAGTTCTTC.

The chain links TRBV12-3 or TRBV12-4 to TRBJ2-1; D is perhaps TRBD2 (5 bases). Between the trimmed V and J ends, which lost 6 bases and 5 bases, there was a span of 11 bases. The CDR3 length is 13 residues. Here the CDR3 reads CASRYGENNEQFF. The CDR3 bases are TGTGCCAGCAGGTACGGGGAAAACAATGAGCAGTTCTTC.

The chain links TRBV19 to TRBJ2-7, with D possibly being TRBD1 (7 bases). This CDR3 is built from 14 residues. V gave up 0 bases and J gave up 6 bases, with 12 bases separating them. In germline, CDR1 is LNHDA, CDR2 SQIVND (reference sequence). CDR3 in amino acids: CASSIDLQGGEQYF. Written as DNA, the CDR3 is TGTGCCAGTAGTATAGATCTGCAGGGGGGCGAGCAGTACTTC.

The chain is built from TRBV9 and TRBJ2-7; D possibly corresponds to TRBD2 (7 bases). The CDR3 is made up of 16 amino acids. The ends were cut back, 0 bases at V and 6 bases at J, with 19 bases in the middle. CDR1 is SGDLS and CDR2 is YYNGEE in the germline V gene. The CDR3 protein is CASSVATGGAGIEQYF. The CDR3 coding sequence is TGTGCCAGCAGCGTAGCTACGGGGGGCGCAGGGATCGAGCAGTACTTC.

This clone was counted only a few times. The chain joins TRBV25-1 to TRBJ2-2; D unclear. The germline CDR1 and CDR2 sequences are MGHDK and SYGVNS. The CDR3 is made up of 14 amino acids. V was clipped by 8 bases and J by 1 base, with 11 bases between them. The CDR3, as DNA: TGTGCCAGCGGCTCCCCGGGGAACACCGGGGAGCTGTTTTTT. Protein: CASGSPGNTGELFF.

The V gene is TRBV3-1 (or the pseudogene TRBV3-2), the J gene TRBJ1-2, with a weak D call TRBD1 (6 bases). V was clipped by 4 bases and J by 2 bases, with 14 bases between them. The germline V gene encodes CDR1 LGHDT and CDR2 YNNKEL (reference sequence). This CDR3 is 15 amino acids long. CDR3 DNA: TGTGCCAGCAGCCGGGGACATAAAAGAAACTATGGCTACACCTTC. Translated: CASSRGHKRNYGYTF.

The rearrangement joins TRBV4-2 to TRBJ1-2; 11 bases agree with TRBD1. Per germline, CDR1 LGHNA and CDR2 YNFKEQ. J gave up 12 bases and V 0 bases, and 9 bases lay outside the gene matches. The CDR3 length is 15 residues. CDR3 region: CASSQEPGQGVEHTF. CDR3 nucleotides: TGTGCCAGCAGCCAAGAACCGGGACAGGGGGTGGAGCACACCTTC.

J is TRBJ2-2 and V is TRBV7-6, with 9 bases lining up with TRBD1. The length of the CDR3 is 15 residues. The ends lost 5 bases at V and 3 bases at J; junction bases unmatched: 4. In germline, CDR1 is SGHVS, CDR2 FNYEAQ. CDR3 sequence: CASSPRTGDTGELFF. CDR3 nucleotide sequence: TGTGCCAGCAGCCCTCGGACAGGGGACACCGGGGAGCTGTTTTTT.

This chain joins TRBV5-1 and TRBJ2-7, with 8 nucleotides matching TRBD2. V shed 5 bases, J shed 3 bases, and the junction held 7 bases outside the gene matches. The CDR3 totals 14 residues. Germline V CDR1 and CDR2: SGHRS, YFSETQ. The CDR3 DNA is TGCGCCAGCAGGAGGACTAGCATGGACTACGAGCAGTACTTC. This codes for CASRRTSMDYEQYF. The full variable domain, its missing parts supplied by reference TRBV5-1 and TRBJ2-7, is KAGVTQTPRYLIKTRGQQVTLSCSPISGHRSVSWYQQTPGQGLQFLFEYFSETQRNKGNFPGRFSGRQFSNSRSEMNVSTLELGDSALYLCASRRTSMDYEQYFGPGTRLTVT.

V gene TRBV5-4 combines with J gene TRBJ2-5; D is unresolved. Germline CDR1 SGHNT, CDR2 YYREEE (reference sequence). Trimming shortened V by 4 bases and J by 3 bases, and 10 bases separated the two germline ends. The CDR3 extends over 13 amino acids. CDR3 nucleotide sequence: TGTGCCAGCAGCCCCCGGGTCGAAGAGACCCAGTACTTC. Its translation is CASSPRVEETQYF. The whole variable domain, filled in from reference TRBV5-4 and TRBJ2-5, reads ETGVTQSPTHLIKTRGQQVTLRCSSQSGHNTVSWYQQALGQGPQFIFQYYREEENGRGNFPPRFSGLQFPNYSSELNVNALELDDSALYLCASSPRVEETQYFGPGTRLLVL.

This rearrangement joins TRBV27 to TRBJ2-1; D is undetermined. The germline gives CDR1 MNHEY, CDR2 SMNVEV (reference sequence). The CDR3 loop spans 15 amino acids. Trimming left V 3 bases short and J 8 bases short, with 17 bases between. CDR3 protein: CASSFGVAAADEQFF. CDR3 sequence (DNA): TGTGCCAGCAGTTTTGGCGTAGCTGCTGCCGATGAGCAGTTCTTC.

The chain uses TRBV19 and TRBJ1-1, with D maybe TRBD1 (5 bases). There are 13 residues in the CDR3. Trimming took off 5 bases at V and 4 bases at J, with 11 bases between the two ends. The germline gives CDR1 LNHDA, CDR2 SQIVND (reference sequence). The CDR3 sequence: CASSAQGGTEAFF. The CDR3, as DNA: TGTGCCAGTAGTGCTCAGGGTGGCACTGAAGCTTTCTTT.

The chain links TRBV6-5 to TRBJ1-1; TRBD1 matches 10 bases. The CDR3 extends over 13 amino acids. Unmatched junction bases numbered 6, after V lost 9 bases and J lost 5 bases. The germline CDR1 and CDR2 sequences are MNHEY and SVGAGI. For the CDR3, the DNA is TGTGCCAGTCAGGGACAGGGGATTACTGAAGCTTTCTTT. Translating it yields CASQGQGITEAFF.

The chain uses TRBV2 and TRBJ2-5; 10 bases fit TRBD2. Germline values: CDR1 SNHLY, CDR2 FYNNEI. The CDR3 sequence is 14 residues long. V lost 4 bases, J lost 6 bases, and 5 bases stayed unmatched. The CDR3 sequence: CASSVGLAVKTQYF. The CDR3 DNA reads TGTGCCAGCAGTGTTGGACTAGCGGTGAAGACCCAGTACTTC.

The chain has TRBV5-5 and TRBJ2-2; D is undetermined. This CDR3 has 15 amino acids. V was pared by 0 bases and J by 0 bases, with 6 bases between. Germline CDR1 is SGHKS and CDR2 is YYEKEE (reference sequence). CDR3 DNA: TGTGCCAGCAGCTTGGGCGGAACGAACACCGGGGAGCTGTTTTTT. Its protein is CASSLGGTNTGELFF.